These T cell receptor beta chains were read from a single sample in a study of shared clonotypes between healthy human individuals. Profiled with immunoSEQ multiplex PCR; TCRdb holds only in-frame clones, not every one. The table shows about 450,000 clones, with around 79% occurring only once. Source material: PBMCs. Source of these receptors: a woman in her thirties or forties in good health. Some clones in this sample may be carry-over from other donors' samples. Each CDR3 is given with its conserved first and last residue. The order of the fields is V gene, J gene, CDR3 protein.

v_gene: TRBV30
j_gene: TRBJ2-5
CDR3aa: CAWSVGDWLQETQYF

v_gene: TRBV4-1
j_gene: TRBJ2-2
CDR3aa: CASSQDRQGLPHRTGELFF

v_gene: TRBV5-1
j_gene: TRBJ2-1
CDR3aa: CASSLGLANYNEQFF

v_gene: TRBV27
j_gene: TRBJ1-2
CDR3aa: CASSLKGHYGYTF

v_gene: TRBV7-9
j_gene: TRBJ2-7
CDR3aa: CASSLAGAVSEQYF

v_gene: TRBV29-1
j_gene: TRBJ2-4
CDR3aa: CSVELAGGPDLQYF

v_gene: TRBV30
j_gene: TRBJ1-2
CDR3aa: CACVPTGPKKFYGYTF

v_gene: TRBV25-1
j_gene: TRBJ2-7
CDR3aa: CASEETGGSYEQYF

v_gene: TRBV11-2
j_gene: TRBJ1-5
CDR3aa: CASSPDRDIQPQHF

v_gene: TRBV5-1
j_gene: TRBJ2-5
CDR3aa: CASSLSVAEETQYF

v_gene: TRBV7-9
j_gene: TRBJ2-5
CDR3aa: CASSLALGSKMETQYF

v_gene: TRBV18
j_gene: TRBJ2-1
CDR3aa: CASSLQTSVTYNEQFF

v_gene: TRBV11-2
j_gene: TRBJ2-7
CDR3aa: CASSLFGTGNYEQYF

v_gene: TRBV7-9
j_gene: TRBJ2-5
CDR3aa: CASSSSGRALETQYF

v_gene: TRBV28
j_gene: TRBJ1-3
CDR3aa: CASSFVDTIYF

v_gene: TRBV7-2
j_gene: TRBJ2-7
CDR3aa: CASSLVHEQYF

v_gene: TRBV11-2
j_gene: TRBJ2-3
CDR3aa: CASSTGLGDTQYF

v_gene: TRBV6-5
j_gene: TRBJ1-2
CDR3aa: CASSSIGKTYGYTF

v_gene: TRBV6-5
j_gene: TRBJ2-2
CDR3aa: CASNAGDFTGELFF

v_gene: TRBV30
j_gene: TRBJ2-1
CDR3aa: CAWSTGGEQFF

v_gene: TRBV5-1
j_gene: TRBJ1-1
CDR3aa: CASSPAHGGDAAEAFF

v_gene: TRBV27
j_gene: TRBJ1-2
CDR3aa: CASSLGIGTTGDGYTF

v_gene: TRBV14
j_gene: TRBJ2-7
CDR3aa: CASSVLAGGIGEQYF

v_gene: TRBV5-1
j_gene: TRBJ1-1
CDR3aa: CASSLGSYSSTEAFF

v_gene: TRBV11-2
j_gene: TRBJ2-7
CDR3aa: CASSFNPRENEQYF

v_gene: TRBV21-1
j_gene: TRBJ2-7
CDR3aa: CASSLTYEQYF

v_gene: TRBV28
j_gene: TRBJ1-1
CDR3aa: CASSTGTVSAFF

v_gene: TRBV28
j_gene: TRBJ1-2
CDR3aa: CASSHGGADPNNYGYTF

v_gene: TRBV5-1
j_gene: TRBJ2-7
CDR3aa: CASSLASGSRQYF

v_gene: TRBV7-2
j_gene: TRBJ2-7
CDR3aa: CASSLGGQATYEQYF

v_gene: TRBV25-1
j_gene: TRBJ1-2
CDR3aa: CASSEFVRGHGYTF

v_gene: TRBV30
j_gene: TRBJ1-2
CDR3aa: CAWSPSSAYGYTF

v_gene: TRBV19
j_gene: TRBJ1-2
CDR3aa: CASSPGIYGYTF

v_gene: TRBV5-4
j_gene: TRBJ2-7
CDR3aa: CASSLVGGGSYEQYF

v_gene: TRBV4-2
j_gene: TRBJ2-7
CDR3aa: CASSQDPNYYYEQYF

v_gene: TRBV27
j_gene: TRBJ2-7
CDR3aa: CASSLWGLAGVEQYF

v_gene: TRBV10-3
j_gene: TRBJ2-5
CDR3aa: CAISDRAGEYETQYF

v_gene: TRBV15
j_gene: TRBJ2-6
CDR3aa: CATSRDHWGATLVRANVLTF

v_gene: TRBV5-1
j_gene: TRBJ2-7
CDR3aa: CASSLDSGALEQYF

v_gene: TRBV27
j_gene: TRBJ2-1
CDR3aa: CASRSLQSPVSNEQFF

v_gene: TRBV4-3
j_gene: TRBJ2-7
CDR3aa: CASSQDPPTSGFYEQYF

v_gene: TRBV29-1
j_gene: TRBJ2-2
CDR3aa: CSVVQENTGELFF

v_gene: TRBV28
j_gene: TRBJ2-7
CDR3aa: CASSLSGSSYEQYF

v_gene: TRBV28
j_gene: TRBJ2-4
CDR3aa: CASSSDRLLAKNIQYF

v_gene: TRBV5-1
j_gene: TRBJ2-5
CDR3aa: CASSPHGGWETQYF

v_gene: TRBV5-6
j_gene: TRBJ2-3
CDR3aa: CASSAFRGREVGDTQYF

v_gene: TRBV6-5
j_gene: TRBJ1-1
CDR3aa: CASRTGPHTEAFF

v_gene: TRBV7-2
j_gene: TRBJ2-7
CDR3aa: CASSLGLAGSYEQYF

v_gene: TRBV10-2
j_gene: TRBJ2-3
CDR3aa: CASSEATSGAQYF